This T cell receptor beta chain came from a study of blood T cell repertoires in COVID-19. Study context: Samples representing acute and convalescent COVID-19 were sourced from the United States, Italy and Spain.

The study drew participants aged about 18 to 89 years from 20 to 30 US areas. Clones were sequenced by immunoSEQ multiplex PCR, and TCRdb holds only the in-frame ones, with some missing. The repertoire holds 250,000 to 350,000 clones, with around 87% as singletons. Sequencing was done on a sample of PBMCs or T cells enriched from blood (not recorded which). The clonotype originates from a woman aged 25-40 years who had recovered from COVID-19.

The CDR3 region is CASSYGTPNSPLHF. For the CDR3, the DNA is TGTGCCAGCAGTTACGGGACACCGAATTCACCCCTCCACTTT. The J gene is TRBJ1-6, the V gene TRBV6-5; a weak D match, TRBD1 (6 bases). The length of the CDR3 is 14 residues. Trimming cost V 2 bases and J 7 bases, with 9 bases left between them. The V gene's germline CDR1 is MNHEY and CDR2 SVGAGI.